This TCR beta chain was observed in a study of T cell clonality in common variable immunodeficiency. General observations from the study: CVID subjects had higher TCRbeta clonality than healthy controls, most marked in about a third. Common variable immunodeficiency TCR beta sequences reportedly had fewer deletions and N-nucleotide insertions.

Donors gave about 5 to 9 ml heparinized peripheral whole blood. Using immunoSEQ multiplex PCR, the repertoire was profiled, and TCRdb retains in-frame clones only, with some absent. The repertoire consists of just over 15,000 clones, none detected only once. The V gene's germline CDR1 is MNHEY and CDR2 SVGEGT. V lost 2 bases, J lost 2 bases, and 11 bases lay in between. The CDR3 contains 15 residues. A note on this clone: Its specificity is not known. The read ends 3 residues before the CDR3 terminus; that terminus is restored from the germline J gene.

This sequence was found in a human donor with common variable immunodeficiency. The V and J genes are TRBV6-2 or TRBV6-3 and TRBJ2-3, with D uncertain. The sequenced material came from peripheral blood mononuclear cells. The CDR3 DNA, read in part, is TGTGCCAGCAGTTACGGCACAGAGAACACAGATACG. Its protein is CASSYGTENTDT. Given in full, the CDR3 is CASSYGTENTDTQYF.